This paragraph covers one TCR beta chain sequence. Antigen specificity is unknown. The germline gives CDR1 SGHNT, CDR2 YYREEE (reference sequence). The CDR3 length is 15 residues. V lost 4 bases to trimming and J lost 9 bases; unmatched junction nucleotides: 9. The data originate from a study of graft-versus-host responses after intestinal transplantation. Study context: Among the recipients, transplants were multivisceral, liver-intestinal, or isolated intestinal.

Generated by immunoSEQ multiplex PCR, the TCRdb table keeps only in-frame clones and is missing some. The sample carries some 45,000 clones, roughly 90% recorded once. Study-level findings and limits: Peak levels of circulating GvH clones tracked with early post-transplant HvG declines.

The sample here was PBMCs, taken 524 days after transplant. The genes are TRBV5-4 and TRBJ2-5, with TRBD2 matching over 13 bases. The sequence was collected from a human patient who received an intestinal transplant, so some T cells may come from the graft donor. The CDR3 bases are TGTGCCAGCAGCCCAGGACTAGCGGGGGAAACGGCCCAGTACTTC. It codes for CASSPGLAGETAQYF.